Described below is a single TCR beta chain sequence and its context. All patients reached thyroid surgery having received no treatment beforehand. Germline lookup yields CDR1 PRHDT and CDR2 FYEKMQ (reference sequence). This CDR3 contains 14 residues. Losses at the gene ends were 1 base for V and 3 bases for J; bases not matched to a gene: 3. The data originate from a study of metastatic and nonmetastatic thyroid tumors. Looking at the study overall: Blood and tumor or nodule tissue repertoires from malignant and benign thyroid patients were compared.

MiXCR reprocessed the PCR reads for TCRdb. This table holds around 22,000 clones, around 20% found once. This chain connects TRBV13 to TRBJ2-7, with 7 bases identical to TRBD1. Input material: adjacent normal tissue. This receptor was identified in a male donor with papillary thyroid cancer or a benign thyroid nodule (not recorded which). Some clones in this sample may be carry-over from other donors' samples. CDR3 bases: TGTGCCAGCAGCTTAGCGGGACAGAGCTACGAGCAGTACTTC. Residues: CASSLAGQSYEQYF.